A single sample gave rise to the 28 T cell receptor beta chains below, sequenced in a study of blood T cell repertoires in COVID-19. Produced via immunoSEQ multiplex PCR; TCRdb's table is partial and in-frame only. Of roughly 300,000 clones in the sample, 70% to 90% were seen once. The sample was PBMCs or T cells enriched from blood (not recorded which). The source is a woman aged 30 to 39 who had recovered from COVID-19.

The chain carries TRBV5-5 and TRBJ2-2, with 11 bases fitting TRBD1. Germline CDR1 and CDR2: SGHKS and YYEKEE (reference sequence). J was trimmed by 6 bases and V by 0 bases; bases with no gene match: 4. The CDR3 runs 16 residues. CDR3 sequence: CASSLAGTGGPGELFF. CDR3 coding DNA: TGTGCCAGCAGCTTGGCCGGGACAGGGGGTCCCGGGGAGCTGTTTTTT.

The chain recombines TRBV25-1 with TRBJ1-2; a possible D gene is TRBD1 (5 bases). V gave up 6 bases and J gave up 4 bases, with 12 bases separating them. The germline V gene encodes CDR1 MGHDK and CDR2 SYGVNS. This CDR3 has 13 amino acids. The CDR3 DNA reads as TGTGCCAGCAGGAAGACAGAAACCTATGGCTACACCTTC. This gives the protein CASRKTETYGYTF.

The V call is TRBV12-5, the J call TRBJ2-2; the D is unclear. CDR3 length: 13 residues. Germline values: CDR1 LGHNT, CDR2 FRNRAP. Trimming left V 0 bases short and J 7 bases short, with 6 bases between. CDR3 coding DNA: TGTGCTAGTGGTTTGGTCACTGTCGGGGAGCTGTTTTTT. This sequence encodes CASGLVTVGELFF. Supplemented by reference TRBV12-5 and TRBJ2-2, the full variable domain reads DARVTQTPRHKVTEMGQEVTMRCQPILGHNTVFWYRQTMMQGLELLAYFRNRAPLDDSGMPKDRFSAEMPDATLATLKIQPSEPRDSAVYFCASGLVTVGELFFGEGSRLTVL.

V and J are TRBV7-2 and TRBJ2-1; 11 bases map to TRBD2. The CDR3 length is 15 residues. Germline-derived CDR1 and CDR2 are SGHTA and FQGNSA. The V gene end was trimmed by 1 base and the J gene end by 5 bases; junction bases not matched to a gene: 1. CDR3 in DNA: TGTGCCAGCAGCTTAGGACTAGCGGGGAACAATGAGCAGTTCTTC. It is translated as CASSLGLAGNNEQFF.

This clone was picked up a small number of times. The chain carries TRBV9 and TRBJ1-2; 9 bases match TRBD1. CDR3 length: 14 amino acids. CDR1 SGDLS and CDR2 YYNGEE come from the germline V gene. The ends lost 5 bases at V and 8 bases at J; junction bases unmatched: 10. The CDR3 loop is CASRNSDRGRGYTF. DNA of the CDR3: TGTGCCAGCAGAAACTCGGACAGGGGAAGAGGCTACACCTTC.

The chain uses TRBV19 and TRBJ1-4, with D perhaps matching TRBD1 (6 bases). CDR3 size: 14 residues. Trimming shortened V by 6 bases and J by 4 bases, and 12 bases separated the two germline ends. The germline CDR1 and CDR2 sequences are LNHDA and SQIVND (reference sequence). CDR3 nucleotide sequence: TGTGCCAGTAGAAATCAGGGGAGTAATGAAAAACTGTTTTTT. Translated: CASRNQGSNEKLFF.

The chain is built from TRBV19 and TRBJ1-3; the D is unclear. V was pared by 5 bases and J by 0 bases, with 11 bases between. This CDR3 has 15 residues. Per germline, CDR1 LNHDA and CDR2 SQIVND (reference sequence). CDR3 protein: CASSPGLPSGNTIYF. CDR3 bases: TGTGCCAGTAGTCCTGGACTGCCCTCTGGAAACACCATATATTTT.

The genes are TRBV6-4 and TRBJ1-1; D unclear. Trimming cost V 3 bases and J 1 base, with 9 bases left between them. This CDR3 spans 14 amino acids. Per the germline V gene, CDR1 is MRHNA and CDR2 is SNTAGT. For the CDR3, the DNA is TGTGCCAGCAGTGAGGGAGGCGAGAACACTGAAGCTTTCTTT. Translated, it gives CASSEGGENTEAFF.

This chain links TRBV7-9 with TRBJ1-2, with D perhaps matching TRBD1 (6 bases). Germline V CDR1 and CDR2: SEHNR, FQNEAQ (reference sequence). Trimming stripped 5 bases from V and 5 bases from J, with 12 bases between. The CDR3 loop spans 13 amino acids. CDR3: CASSPYRDYGYTF. The CDR3 DNA reads TGTGCCAGCAGCCCATACAGGGATTATGGCTACACCTTC.

This chain links TRBV18 with TRBJ1-3, with 7 bases lining up with TRBD1. This CDR3 contains 15 residues. V shed 5 bases, J shed 2 bases, and the junction held 6 bases outside the gene matches. Per the germline V gene, CDR1 is KGHSH and CDR2 is LQKENI. The CDR3 sequence: CASSETGKAGNTIYF. DNA of the CDR3: TGTGCCAGCTCAGAGACAGGGAAAGCTGGAAACACCATATATTTT.

The rearrangement uses TRBV5-1 and TRBJ2-7, with TRBD2 identical over 12 bases. Germline-derived CDR1 and CDR2 are SGHRS and YFSETQ. CDR3 length: 14 residues. J was trimmed by 5 bases and V by 1 base; bases with no gene match: 1. The CDR3: CASSLRTSGDEQYF. In DNA form, the CDR3 reads TGCGCCAGCAGCTTGCGGACTAGCGGGGACGAGCAGTACTTC.

This clone was detected only a few times. The rearrangement uses TRBV2 and TRBJ1-6; a weak D match, TRBD1 (6 bases). V shed 4 bases and J shed 11 bases, with 12 bases lying between them. Germline values: CDR1 SNHLY, CDR2 FYNNEI. The CDR3 runs to 13 residues. The CDR3 DNA is TGTGCCAGCAGTGCCGGACAGCAGGCACCCCTCCACTTT. Its protein is CASSAGQQAPLHF.

This chain uses TRBV6-6 with TRBJ1-5; 7 nucleotides line up with TRBD1. With V trimmed by 6 bases and J by 2 bases, 7 bases remained unmatched. Germline lookup yields CDR1 MNHNY and CDR2 SVGAGI (reference sequence). CDR3 size: 15 residues. The CDR3 bases are TGTGCCAGCAGGAGGACAGGCCTCGGCAATCAGCCCCAGCATTTT. Amino acid sequence: CASRRTGLGNQPQHF.

Here the CDR3 reads CASSRGQLTGANVLTF. Written as DNA, the CDR3 is TGTGCCAGTAGTAGGGGGCAGCTGACTGGGGCCAACGTCCTGACTTTC. The chain carries TRBV19 and TRBJ2-6; tentative D call: TRBD1 (6 bases). V was trimmed by 4 bases and J by 2 bases, leaving 12 bases between them. Germline V gives CDR1 LNHDA, CDR2 SQIVND (reference sequence). The CDR3 covers 16 residues.

The chain carries TRBV6-5 and TRBJ1-1; D is unclear. V lost 2 bases, J lost 1 base, and 11 bases lay in between. The CDR3 sequence is 15 residues long. CDR1 and CDR2 from the germline V gene are MNHEY and SVGAGI. CDR3 region: CASSYLRHQNTEAFF. The CDR3, as DNA: TGTGCCAGCAGTTACCTCCGACACCAGAACACTGAAGCTTTCTTT.

In nucleotides, the CDR3 is TGTGCCATCAGTGAGGCCGACAGGTCTAATTCACCCCTCCACTTT. Its translation: CAISEADRSNSPLHF. The chain links TRBV10-3 to TRBJ1-6; weak D call: TRBD1 (6 bases). With 2 bases removed from V and 6 bases from J, the gap between germline ends came to 11 bases. CDR1 and CDR2 (germline): ENHRY, SYGVKD. This CDR3 region has 15 residues.

The genes are TRBV3-1 (or the pseudogene TRBV3-2) and TRBJ1-2; 12 bases are a match to TRBD1. J lost 4 bases, V lost 5 bases, and 11 bases had no gene match. This CDR3 has 17 amino acids. The germline gives CDR1 LGHDT, CDR2 YNNKEL (reference sequence). As DNA, the CDR3 is TGTGCCAGCAGCACGCCGGCGGGACAGGGGGCAGGCTATGGCTACACCTTC. Its translation is CASSTPAGQGAGYGYTF.

V is TRBV3-1 (or the pseudogene TRBV3-2) and J is TRBJ1-1; possible D gene TRBD1, 5 bases. The germline V gene encodes CDR1 LGHDT and CDR2 YNNKEL (reference sequence). The V and J ends lost 4 bases and 4 bases respectively, with 10 bases between them. The CDR3 is made up of 13 amino acids. The CDR3 is CASSLQGITEAFF. The CDR3 DNA reads as TGTGCCAGCAGCCTTCAGGGTATCACTGAAGCTTTCTTT.

V and J are TRBV5-1 and TRBJ1-2; 9 nucleotides match TRBD1. Trimming took 4 bases from V and 4 from J; bases not matched to a gene: 11. The CDR3 is 16 amino acids. Germline V gene lookup returns CDR1 SGHRS and CDR2 YFSETQ. The CDR3 DNA is TGCGCCAGCAGCCACTCTGGACAGGGGCCATCCTATGGCTACACCTTC. Translation gives CASSHSGQGPSYGYTF.

The chain combines TRBV7-6 with TRBJ1-1; 9 bases are a match to TRBD1. After removal of 1 base from V and 0 bases from J, the junction contained 3 bases not matched to a gene. This CDR3 is built from 16 residues. The germline gives CDR1 SGHVS, CDR2 FNYEAQ. The chain's CDR3 is CASSLGTGDMNTEAFF. CDR3 nucleotide sequence: TGTGCCAGCAGCTTAGGGACAGGGGACATGAACACTGAAGCTTTCTTT.

The rearrangement links TRBV18 to TRBJ1-5, with a possible D match to TRBD1 (5 bases). Trimming stripped 0 bases from V and 8 bases from J, with 14 bases between. Per germline, CDR1 KGHSH and CDR2 LQKENI. This CDR3 spans 15 amino acids. CDR3 DNA: TGTGCCAGCTCACCACCAGAAGGGGATAGAAAGCCCCAGCATTTT. Protein product: CASSPPEGDRKPQHF.

This clone turned up a few times. The chain uses TRBV6-5 and TRBJ2-7; D perhaps matches TRBD1 (6 bases). Germline CDR1 is MNHEY and CDR2 is SVGAGI. Trimming removed 6 bases at V and 1 base at J, with 13 bases between. This CDR3 has 14 amino acids. In DNA, the CDR3 is TGTGCCAGCAGGGCCCTCGGACAGTCCTACGAGCAGTACTTC. Translating gives CASRALGQSYEQYF.

V and J are TRBV9 and TRBJ2-3; D may be TRBD2 (6 bases). Germline V gene data show CDR1 as SGDLS and CDR2 as YYNGEE. The CDR3 is 15 amino acids. V was clipped by 0 bases and J by 6 bases, with 14 bases between them. The DNA for the CDR3 is TGTGCCAGCAGCGTAGCCGGGGGAAAGCTGGATACGCAGTATTTT. Translation: CASSVAGGKLDTQYF.

The J gene is TRBJ1-2, the V gene TRBV5-5, with no clear D. The V gene's germline CDR1 is SGHKS and CDR2 YYEKEE (reference sequence). The ends were cut back, 0 bases at V and 4 bases at J, with 16 bases in the middle. CDR3 size: 16 residues. The CDR3 sequence: CASSLEQNSYLYGYTF. The CDR3 coding sequence is TGTGCCAGCAGCTTGGAACAAAACAGTTACCTCTATGGCTACACCTTC.

V usage is TRBV5-1 and J usage is TRBJ1-1, with D tentatively TRBD1 (6 bases). The CDR3 has 14 residues. Germline V gene data show CDR1 as SGHRS and CDR2 as YFSETQ. Trimming left V 5 bases short and J 1 base short, with 12 bases between. The CDR3 nucleotides read TGCGCCAGCAGAACTCCAGGGGCGAACACTGAAGCTTTCTTT. Translation: CASRTPGANTEAFF.

The CDR3 DNA reads TGTGCCTGGAGGCGCAGGGGCGGGGGAGAGACCCAGTACTTC. It specifies CAWRRRGGGETQYF. The rearrangement uses TRBV30 and TRBJ2-5; D possibly corresponds to TRBD2 (7 bases). CDR3 size: 14 residues. V gave up 3 bases and J gave up 4 bases, with 15 bases separating them. Germline values: CDR1 GTSNPN, CDR2 SVGIG (reference sequence).

The chain carries TRBV12-3 or TRBV12-4 and TRBJ1-1; D may be TRBD1 (6 bases). The CDR3 is 13 amino acids. Trimming stripped 5 bases from V and 4 bases from J, with 11 bases between. The DNA of the CDR3 is TGTGCCAGCAGTAGGGGGGGAGGCACTGAAGCTTTCTTT. This encodes CASSRGGGTEAFF.

Comment on this clone: At one end the junction does not follow the germline gene, possibly because of a read error. The V gene is TRBV6-6, the J gene TRBJ1-1; D is unclear. This CDR3 has 17 residues. The germline V gene has CDR1 MNHNY and CDR2 SVGAGI (reference sequence). The CDR3 sequence: CASSPGGYGYSNPEAFF. The CDR3, as DNA: TGTGCCAGCAGTCCCGGCGGGTACGGCTACTCGAACCCTGAAGCTTTCTTT.